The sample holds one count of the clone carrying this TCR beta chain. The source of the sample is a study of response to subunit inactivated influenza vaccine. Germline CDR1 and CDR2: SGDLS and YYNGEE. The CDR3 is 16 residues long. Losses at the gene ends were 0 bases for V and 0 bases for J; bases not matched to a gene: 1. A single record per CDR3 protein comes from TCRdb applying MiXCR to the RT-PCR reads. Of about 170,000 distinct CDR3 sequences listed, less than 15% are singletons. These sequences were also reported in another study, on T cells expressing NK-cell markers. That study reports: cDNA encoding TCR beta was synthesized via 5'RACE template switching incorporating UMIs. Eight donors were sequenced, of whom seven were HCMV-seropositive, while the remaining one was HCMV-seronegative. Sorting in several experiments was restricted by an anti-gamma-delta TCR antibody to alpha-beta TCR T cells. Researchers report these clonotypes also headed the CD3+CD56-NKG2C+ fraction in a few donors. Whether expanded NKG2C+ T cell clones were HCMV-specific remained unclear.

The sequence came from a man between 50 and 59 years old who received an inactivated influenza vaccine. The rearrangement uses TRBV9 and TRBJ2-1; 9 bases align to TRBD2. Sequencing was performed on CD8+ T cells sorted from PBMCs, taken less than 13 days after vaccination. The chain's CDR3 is CASSVGRGGSYNEQFF. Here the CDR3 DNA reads TGTGCCAGCAGCGTAGGGCGGGGGGGCTCCTACAATGAGCAGTTCTTC. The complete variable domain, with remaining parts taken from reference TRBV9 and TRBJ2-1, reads DSGVTQTPKHLITATGQRVTLRCSPRSGDLSVYWYQQSLDQGLQFLIQYYNGEERAKGNILERFSAQQFPDLHSELNLSSLELGDSALYFCASSVGRGGSYNEQFFGPGTRLTVL.